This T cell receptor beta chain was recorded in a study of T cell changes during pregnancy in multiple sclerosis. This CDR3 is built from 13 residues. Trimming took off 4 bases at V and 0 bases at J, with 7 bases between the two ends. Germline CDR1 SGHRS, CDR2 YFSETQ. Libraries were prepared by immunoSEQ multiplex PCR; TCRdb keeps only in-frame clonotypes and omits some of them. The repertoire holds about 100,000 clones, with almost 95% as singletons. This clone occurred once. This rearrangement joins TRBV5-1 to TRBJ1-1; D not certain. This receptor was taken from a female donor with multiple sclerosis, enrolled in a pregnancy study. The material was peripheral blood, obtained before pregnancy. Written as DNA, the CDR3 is TGCGCCAGCAGCGTCAGTTTGAACACTGAAGCTTTCTTT. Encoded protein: CASSVSLNTEAFF.